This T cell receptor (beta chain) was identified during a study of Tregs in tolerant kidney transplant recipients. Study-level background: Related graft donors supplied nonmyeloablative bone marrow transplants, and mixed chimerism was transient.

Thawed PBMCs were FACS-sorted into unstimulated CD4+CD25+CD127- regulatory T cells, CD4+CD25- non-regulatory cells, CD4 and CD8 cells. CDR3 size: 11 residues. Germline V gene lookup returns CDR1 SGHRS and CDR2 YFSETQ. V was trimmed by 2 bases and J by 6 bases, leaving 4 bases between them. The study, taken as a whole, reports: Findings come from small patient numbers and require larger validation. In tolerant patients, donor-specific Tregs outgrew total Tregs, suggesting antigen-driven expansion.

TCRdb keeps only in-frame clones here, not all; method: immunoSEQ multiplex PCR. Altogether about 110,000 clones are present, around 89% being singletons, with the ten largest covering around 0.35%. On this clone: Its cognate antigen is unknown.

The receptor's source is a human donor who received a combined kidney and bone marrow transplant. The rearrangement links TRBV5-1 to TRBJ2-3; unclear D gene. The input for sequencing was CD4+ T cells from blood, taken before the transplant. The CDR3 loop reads CASSFGDTQYF. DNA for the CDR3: TGCGCCAGCAGCTTCGGGGATACGCAGTATTTT.